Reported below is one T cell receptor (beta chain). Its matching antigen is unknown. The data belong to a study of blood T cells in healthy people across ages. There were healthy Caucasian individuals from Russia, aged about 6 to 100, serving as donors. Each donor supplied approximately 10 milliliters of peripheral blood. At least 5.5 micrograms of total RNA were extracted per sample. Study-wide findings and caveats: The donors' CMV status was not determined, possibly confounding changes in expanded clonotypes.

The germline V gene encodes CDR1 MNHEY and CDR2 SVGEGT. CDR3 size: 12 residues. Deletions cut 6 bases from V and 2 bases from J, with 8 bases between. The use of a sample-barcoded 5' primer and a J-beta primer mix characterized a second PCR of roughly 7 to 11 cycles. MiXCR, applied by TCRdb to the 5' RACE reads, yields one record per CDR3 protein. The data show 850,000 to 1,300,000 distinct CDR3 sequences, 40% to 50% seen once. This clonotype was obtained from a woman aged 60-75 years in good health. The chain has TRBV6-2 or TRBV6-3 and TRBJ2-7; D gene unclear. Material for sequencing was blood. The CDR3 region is CASRLDPYEQYF. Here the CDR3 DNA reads TGTGCCAGCAGGCTAGATCCCTACGAGCAGTACTTC.